The clone carrying this TCR beta chain was observed at least ten times. Antigen: not known. The data originate from a study of T cell repertoires in cytomegalovirus infection. Notes on the study in general: Dominating the ex vivo response were HLA-C-restricted CMV-specific TCR beta clonotypes.

V trimming: 3 bases; J trimming: 8 bases; junction bases outside the gene matches: 7. This CDR3 comprises 13 residues. Germline-derived CDR1 and CDR2 are GTSNPN and SVGIG (reference sequence). Using its own MiXCR run on the reads, TCRdb lists one record per CDR3 protein. The sample has approximately 490,000 distinct CDR3 sequences, roughly 12% seen once. Sample: PBMCs. The source is a human donor in good health (CMV status not recorded). Some clones in this sample may be carry-over from other donors' samples. The gene calls are TRBV30 and TRBJ2-1; 7 bases map to TRBD2. The CDR3 nucleotides are TGTGCCTGGAGCCGGGAGGCCGGCGATGAGCAGTTCTTC. It translates to CAWSREAGDEQFF. The whole variable domain, filled in from reference TRBV30 and TRBJ2-1, reads SQTIHQWPATLVQPVGSPLSLECTVEGTSNPNLYWYRQAAGRGLQLLFYSVGIGQISSEVPQNLSASRPQDRQFILSSKKLLLSDSGFYLCAWSREAGDEQFFGPGTRLTVL.